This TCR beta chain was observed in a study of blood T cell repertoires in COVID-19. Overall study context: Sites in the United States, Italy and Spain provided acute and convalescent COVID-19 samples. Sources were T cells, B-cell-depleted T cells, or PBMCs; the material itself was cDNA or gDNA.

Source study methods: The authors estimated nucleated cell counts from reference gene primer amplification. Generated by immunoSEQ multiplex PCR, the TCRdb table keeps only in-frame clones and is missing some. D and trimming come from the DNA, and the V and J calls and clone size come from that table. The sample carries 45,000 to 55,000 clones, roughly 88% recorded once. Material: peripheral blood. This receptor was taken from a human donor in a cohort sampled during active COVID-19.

The DNA of the CDR3 is TGTGCCAGTAGTTACGACTCCCGTAGGATATCCGAGCAGTACTTC. Its translation is CASSYDSRRISEQYF. The chain employs TRBV19 and TRBJ2-7, with unresolved D. The CDR3 consists of 15 residues. From germline, CDR1 is LNHDA and CDR2 SQIVND (reference sequence). Trimming took off 5 bases at V and 6 bases at J, with 20 bases between the two ends.